These 29 T cell receptor beta chains originate from one sample sequenced in a study of blood T cell repertoires in COVID-19. Profiled with immunoSEQ multiplex PCR; TCRdb holds only in-frame clones, not every one. Of some 290,000 clones in the sample, around 91% were seen once. The source material was peripheral blood. Receptors originate from a woman aged 40-49 years with COVID-19, enrolled during active disease.

CDR3 coding DNA: TGCGCCAGCAGCTTGAACAGGGGGCATACTGAAGCTTTCTTT. It translates to CASSLNRGHTEAFF. V is TRBV5-1 and J is TRBJ1-1, with 9 bases identical to TRBD1. J was trimmed by 5 bases and V by 1 base; bases with no gene match: 3. This CDR3 has 14 residues. Per the germline V gene, CDR1 is SGHRS and CDR2 is YFSETQ.

For the CDR3, the DNA is TGTGCCAGCAGTCCGGGGGGCAGAAATCAGCCCCAGCATTTT. It codes for CASSPGGRNQPQHF. The V gene is TRBV2, the J gene TRBJ1-5; D is possibly TRBD1 (6 bases). V lost 5 bases, J lost 4 bases, and 12 bases lay in between. Germline lookup yields CDR1 SNHLY and CDR2 FYNNEI. The CDR3 is 14 amino acids.

The chain is built from TRBV7-9 and TRBJ1-4; D unresolved. Trimming pared 2 bases from V and 9 bases from J, leaving 16 bases between. Germline lookup yields CDR1 SEHNR and CDR2 FQNEAQ (reference sequence). The CDR3 is made up of 15 amino acids. CDR3 sequence: CASSLPPPSLQKLFF. The CDR3 bases are TGTGCCAGCAGCTTACCCCCTCCTAGCTTGCAAAAACTGTTTTTT.

The chain combines TRBV28 with TRBJ1-5; maybe TRBD1 (5 bases). Germline V gene sequence: CDR1 MDHEN, CDR2 SYDVKM. Trimming removed 6 bases at V and 0 bases at J, with 15 bases between. The CDR3 is made up of 16 amino acids. In DNA form, the CDR3 reads TGTGCCAGCAGGGATACAGGAATATATAGCAATCAGCCCCAGCATTTT. Translation gives CASRDTGIYSNQPQHF.

V gene TRBV7-3 combines with J gene TRBJ2-5; D may be TRBD1 (5 bases). From germline, CDR1 is SGHTA and CDR2 FQGTGA. Trimming shortened V by 3 bases and J by 5 bases, and 10 bases separated the two germline ends. This CDR3 is built from 13 residues. CDR3 DNA: TGTGCCAGCAGCTTTGGATCAGGGGAGACCCAGTACTTC. Its translation: CASSFGSGETQYF.

This clone was recorded once. This sequence joins TRBV7-8 and TRBJ1-2; D perhaps matches TRBD1 (5 bases). Germline CDR1 SGHVS, CDR2 FQNEAQ. V shed 5 bases and J shed 5 bases, with 12 bases lying between them. The CDR3 runs to 13 residues. The CDR3 loop is CASSRRAGYGYTF. In nucleotides, the CDR3 is TGTGCCAGCAGCCGCAGGGCAGGGTATGGCTACACCTTC.

The CDR3 here is CASKGAPSNQPQHF. The CDR3, as DNA: TGTGCCAGCAAGGGGGCCCCTAGCAATCAGCCCCAGCATTTT. The V call is TRBV2, the J call TRBJ1-5; TRBD1 aligns across 7 bases. V gave up 7 bases and J gave up 0 bases; unmatched junction bases: 3. Germline V gene sequence: CDR1 SNHLY, CDR2 FYNNEI. The CDR3 runs to 14 residues.

The rearrangement joins TRBV5-3 to TRBJ1-1, with a weak D call TRBD1 (5 bases). TRBV5-3 is noted as an ORF with a role that remains uncertain. Between the trimmed V and J ends, which lost 4 bases and 0 bases, there was a span of 10 bases. This CDR3 is built from 14 residues. The CDR3 nucleotides read TGTGCCAGAAGCCAGGACAAGCTGAACACTGAAGCTTTCTTT. Its translation: CARSQDKLNTEAFF.

The chain employs TRBV11-2 and TRBJ2-3; 13 positions agree with TRBD2. J was trimmed by 1 base and V by 3 bases; bases with no gene match: 10. Germline lookup yields CDR1 SGHAT and CDR2 FQNNGV. The CDR3 sequence is 19 residues long. The CDR3 loop is CASSLTWTSGRDRTDTQYF. The CDR3 DNA sequence: TGTGCCAGCAGCTTGACATGGACTAGCGGGAGAGATCGCACAGATACGCAGTATTTT. The entire variable domain, with the rest obtained from reference TRBV11-2 and TRBJ2-3, is as follows: EAGVAQSPRYKIIEKRQSVAFWCNPISGHATLYWYQQILGQGPKLLIQFQNNGVVDDSQLPKDRFSAERLKGVDSTLKIQPAKLEDSAVYLCASSLTWTSGRDRTDTQYFGPGTRLTVL.

This sequence joins TRBV21-1 and TRBJ1-2. TRBV21-1 is a documented pseudogene. This CDR3 is 12 amino acids long. The CDR3 sequence is CASIPGLYGYTF. The CDR3 bases are TGTGCCAGCATCCCGGGATTGTATGGCTACACCTTC.

This rearrangement joins TRBV5-4 to TRBJ2-4; 8 nucleotides line up with TRBD1. Losses at the gene ends were 4 bases for V and 0 bases for J; bases not matched to a gene: 9. Germline V CDR1 and CDR2: SGHNT, YYREEE (reference sequence). CDR3 length equals 17 residues. As DNA, the CDR3 is TGTGCCAGCAGCCAGTCACAGGGGGAACTAGCCAAAAACATTCAGTACTTC. Translated, it gives CASSQSQGELAKNIQYF. The variable domain in full, with the rest retrieved from reference TRBV5-4 and TRBJ2-4, is ETGVTQSPTHLIKTRGQQVTLRCSSQSGHNTVSWYQQALGQGPQFIFQYYREEENGRGNFPPRFSGLQFPNYSSELNVNALELDDSALYLCASSQSQGELAKNIQYFGAGTRLSVL.

The chain is built from TRBV19 and TRBJ1-2; D gene unclear. There are 14 residues in the CDR3. From germline, CDR1 is LNHDA and CDR2 SQIVND (reference sequence). With 2 bases removed from V and 7 bases from J, the gap between germline ends came to 14 bases. The chain's CDR3 is CASSIMNGGGGYTF. As DNA, the CDR3 is TGTGCCAGTAGTATAATGAACGGCGGTGGTGGCTACACCTTC.

V and J are TRBV6-1 and TRBJ1-1, with 9 bases fitting TRBD1. CDR1 MNHNS and CDR2 SASEGT come from the germline V gene. The V gene end was trimmed by 3 bases and the J gene end by 1 base; junction bases not matched to a gene: 9. This CDR3 comprises 17 residues. CDR3 in amino acids: CASSDTAPGQGNTEAFF. CDR3 nucleotide sequence: TGTGCCAGCAGTGACACCGCTCCGGGACAGGGGAACACTGAAGCTTTCTTT.

The rearrangement uses TRBV7-9 and TRBJ2-1, with D tentatively TRBD2 (6 bases). Germline-derived CDR1 and CDR2 are SEHNR and FQNEAQ (reference sequence). The CDR3 sequence is 15 residues long. V shed 5 bases and J shed 9 bases, with 20 bases lying between them. This chain's CDR3 is CASSPGLRFYGEQFF. CDR3 coding DNA: TGTGCCAGCAGCCCGGGACTCCGATTTTACGGTGAGCAGTTCTTC.

The V call is TRBV28, the J call TRBJ1-1; TRBD1 might be the D (5 bases). V gave up 7 bases and J gave up 1 base, with 10 bases separating them. The CDR3 spans 13 residues. Germline CDR1 is MDHEN and CDR2 is SYDVKM. The chain's CDR3 is CASNPGSNTEAFF. The CDR3 bases are TGTGCCAGCAACCCAGGGTCGAACACTGAAGCTTTCTTT.

CDR3 sequence reads: CASSPEMTGAYGYTF. CDR3 DNA: TGTGCCAGCAGTCCCGAAATGACAGGCGCCTATGGCTACACCTTC. The chain couples TRBV2 to TRBJ1-2; D perhaps matches TRBD1 (6 bases). This CDR3 region has 15 residues. The germline V gene has CDR1 SNHLY and CDR2 FYNNEI. V shed 5 bases and J shed 4 bases, with 17 bases lying between them.

This clone was detected only once. This chain connects TRBV19 to TRBJ1-2; D gene ambiguous. Trimming took 3 bases from V and 4 from J, leaving 6 bases between them. The CDR3 consists of 12 residues. Germline CDR1 LNHDA, CDR2 SQIVND (reference sequence). Here the CDR3 reads CASSMRIYGYTF. The CDR3 region has the DNA TGTGCCAGTAGTATGAGGATCTATGGCTACACCTTC.

This clone was recorded a few times. The chain combines TRBV6-5 with TRBJ1-1; no clear D gene. Germline loops: CDR1 MNHEY, CDR2 SVGAGI. The CDR3 loop spans 12 amino acids. Trimming left V 2 bases short and J 7 bases short, with 8 bases between. In DNA form, the CDR3 reads TGTGCCAGCAGTTACGTGTCCGGTGAAGCTTTCTTT. The encoded protein is CASSYVSGEAFF.

The rearrangement links TRBV27 to TRBJ2-5; 7 positions agree with TRBD2. There are 12 residues in the CDR3. After removal of 3 bases from V and 7 bases from J, the junction contained 2 bases not matched to a gene. Germline V lookup: CDR1 MNHEY, CDR2 SMNVEV (reference sequence). The DNA of the CDR3 is TGTGCCAGCAGTTTCTGGGAGGGGACCCAGTACTTC. Its translation is CASSFWEGTQYF.

The rearrangement joins TRBV5-4 to TRBJ1-2, with 11 bases matching TRBD1. CDR1 is SGHNT, CDR2 YYREEE, per germline (reference sequence). After removal of 4 bases from V and 7 bases from J, the junction contained 15 bases not matched to a gene. CDR3 length: 17 residues. The CDR3, as DNA: TGTGCCAGCAGCACCGGACAGGGGGCGGTTAGATTGATTGGCTACACCTTC. Encoded protein: CASSTGQGAVRLIGYTF.

This chain connects TRBV19 to TRBJ1-5; a possible D gene is TRBD1 (6 bases). With 5 bases removed from V and 0 bases from J, the gap between germline ends came to 11 bases. CDR3 size: 15 residues. Germline V gives CDR1 LNHDA, CDR2 SQIVND (reference sequence). The CDR3 DNA sequence: TGTGCCAGTAGTCTCGACAGGAATAGCAATCAGCCCCAGCATTTT. This gives the protein CASSLDRNSNQPQHF.

This clone appeared once. The V and J genes are TRBV27 and TRBJ1-4, with 12 bases identical to TRBD1. V shed 3 bases, J shed 6 bases, and the junction held 11 bases outside the gene matches. The CDR3 extends over 18 amino acids. From germline, CDR1 is MNHEY and CDR2 SMNVEV (reference sequence). CDR3 nucleotides: TGTGCCAGCAGTTTGAGGCGACCGGGACAGGGGGCTGATGAAAAACTGTTTTTT. It is translated as CASSLRRPGQGADEKLFF.

The chain links TRBV9 to TRBJ2-5; TRBD1 aligns across 9 bases. This CDR3 has 16 amino acids. Germline V CDR1 and CDR2: SGDLS, YYNGEE. The ends lost 0 bases at V and 1 base at J; junction bases unmatched: 4. For the CDR3, the DNA is TGTGCCAGCAGCGTAGGTTTGGGACAGGGCCAAGAGACCCAGTACTTC. It yields the protein CASSVGLGQGQETQYF.

This chain links TRBV9 with TRBJ1-1, with D maybe TRBD1 (6 bases). The CDR3 is 13 residues long. The ends were cut back, 3 bases at V and 11 bases at J, with 17 bases in the middle. CDR1 and CDR2 (germline): SGDLS, YYNGEE. The CDR3 DNA follows: TGTGCCAGCAGCGACTCCTCAGGGGACGGGGCTTTCTTT. This gives the protein CASSDSSGDGAFF.

This clone was recorded only once. The rearrangement uses TRBV5-1 and TRBJ2-1; D may be TRBD2 (5 bases). CDR3 length: 14 amino acids. Germline V gene data show CDR1 as SGHRS and CDR2 as YFSETQ. The V end was cut by 0 bases, the J end by 15 bases, with 19 bases between. The CDR3 bases are TGCGCCAGCAGCTTGGCCGGAGAGGGAATCGCTTTGTTCTTC. It yields the protein CASSLAGEGIALFF.

The rearrangement joins TRBV25-1 to TRBJ1-1; D not resolved. The CDR3 runs to 11 residues. CDR1 and CDR2 from the germline V gene are MGHDK and SYGVNS. Trimming removed 5 bases from V and 5 bases from J, with 6 bases in between. DNA for the CDR3: TGTGCCAGCAGTCCCCTAACTGAAGCTTTCTTT. Its translation: CASSPLTEAFF.

About this clone itself: The same CDR3 arises from other DNA sequences in this sample as well. V gene TRBV9 combines with J gene TRBJ2-3; 8 bases agree with TRBD2. The V gene end was trimmed by 2 bases and the J gene end by 3 bases; junction bases not matched to a gene: 5. The CDR3 covers 15 residues. Germline loops: CDR1 SGDLS, CDR2 YYNGEE. The DNA for the CDR3 is TGTGCCAGCAGCGTCGGGACTAGAGAAACAGATACGCAGTATTTT. As protein: CASSVGTRETDTQYF.

V gene TRBV19 combines with J gene TRBJ2-7, with 8 bases fitting TRBD2. The germline V gene has CDR1 LNHDA and CDR2 SQIVND (reference sequence). With 1 base clipped from V and 5 bases from J, the junction kept 7 bases outside the gene matches. There are 15 residues in the CDR3. The DNA for the CDR3 is TGTGCCAGTAGTATAGTTAGCGGGATCCGGAACGAGCAGTACTTC. Its protein product is CASSIVSGIRNEQYF.

This clone has just one count. CDR3 in amino acids: CASSVDPSAHYEQYF. In DNA, the CDR3 is TGTGCCAGCAGCGTAGATCCTAGCGCCCACTACGAGCAGTACTTC. The gene calls are TRBV9 and TRBJ2-7, with D possibly being TRBD2 (6 bases). Trimming stripped 0 bases from V and 3 bases from J, with 13 bases between. Germline lookup yields CDR1 SGDLS and CDR2 YYNGEE. The length of the CDR3 is 15 residues.